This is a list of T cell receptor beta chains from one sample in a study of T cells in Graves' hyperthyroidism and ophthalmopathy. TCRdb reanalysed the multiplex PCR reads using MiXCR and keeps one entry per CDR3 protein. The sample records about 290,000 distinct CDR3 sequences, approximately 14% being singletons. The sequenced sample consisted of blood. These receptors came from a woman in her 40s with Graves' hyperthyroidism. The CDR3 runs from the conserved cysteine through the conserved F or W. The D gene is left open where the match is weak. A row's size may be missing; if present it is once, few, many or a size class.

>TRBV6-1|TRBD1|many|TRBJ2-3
CASRQGAGTDTQYF
TGTGCCAGCAGACAGGGGGCTGGCACAGATACGCAGTATTTT
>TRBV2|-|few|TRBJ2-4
CASLRALEGIQYF
TGTGCCAGCCTGAGGGCCTTAGAAGGCATTCAGTACTTC
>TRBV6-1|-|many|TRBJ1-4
CASSGYTHKDEKLFF
TGTGCCAGCAGTGGCTACACCCACAAAGATGAAAAACTGTTTTTT
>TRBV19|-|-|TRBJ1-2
CASSMMFGERYGYTF
TGTGCCAGTAGTATGATGTTCGGGGAGCGGTATGGCTACACCTTC
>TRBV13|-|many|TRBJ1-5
CASSLRGNNQPQHF
TGTGCCAGCAGCCTCCGGGGTAATAATCAGCCCCAGCATTTT
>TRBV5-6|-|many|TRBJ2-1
CASSLITLTNNEQFF
TGTGCCAGCAGCTTGATTACCCTGACCAACAATGAGCAGTTCTTC
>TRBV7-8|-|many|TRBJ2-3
CASSLAAGTSNTQYF
TGTGCCAGCAGCTTAGCGGCGGGAACTAGTAATACGCAGTATTTT
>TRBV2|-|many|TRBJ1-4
CASSEIWTATNEKLFF
TGTGCCAGCAGTGAAATCTGGACGGCAACTAATGAAAAACTGTTTTTT
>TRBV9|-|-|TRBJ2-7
CASSAGGSPLDEQYF
TGTGCCAGCAGCGCAGGCGGCAGTCCTTTGGACGAGCAGTACTTC
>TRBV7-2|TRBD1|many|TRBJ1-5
CASSPQGASNQPQHF
TGTGCCAGCAGCCCACAGGGGGCTAGCAATCAGCCCCAGCATTTT
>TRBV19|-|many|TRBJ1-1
CASSRGGENTEAFF
TGTGCCAGTAGTCGAGGCGGGGAGAACACTGAAGCTTTCTTT
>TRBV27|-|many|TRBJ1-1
CASSLSSANTEAFF
TGTGCCAGCAGTTTATCTTCGGCGAACACTGAAGCTTTCTTT
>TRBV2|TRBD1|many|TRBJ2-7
CASSEWDRGTSYEQYF
TGTGCCAGCAGTGAATGGGACAGGGGTACCTCCTACGAGCAGTACTTC
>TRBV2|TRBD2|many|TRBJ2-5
CASRLRTSGSDWDQETQYF
TGTGCCAGCAGACTCAGGACTAGCGGGAGCGATTGGGACCAAGAGACCCAGTACTTC
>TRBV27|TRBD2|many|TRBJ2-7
CASSWASSGSSYEQYF
TGTGCCAGCAGCTGGGCCTCTAGCGGGAGCTCCTACGAGCAGTACTTC
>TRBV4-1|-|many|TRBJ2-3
CASSQGARQYF
TGCGCCAGCAGCCAGGGTGCAAGGCAGTATTTT
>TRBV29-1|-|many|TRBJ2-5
CSVGGEETQYF
TGCAGCGTTGGTGGAGAAGAGACCCAGTACTTC
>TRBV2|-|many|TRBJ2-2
CASSEGSGELFF
TGTGCCAGCAGTGAGGGTTCCGGGGAGCTGTTTTTT
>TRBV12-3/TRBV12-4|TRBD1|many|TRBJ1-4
CASSQRTGGREKLFF
TGTGCCAGCAGTCAACGGACAGGGGGACGAGAAAAACTGTTTTTT
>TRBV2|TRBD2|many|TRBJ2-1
CAGGGGPLNEQFF
TGTGCCGGTGGGGGAGGGCCCCTCAATGAGCAGTTCTTC
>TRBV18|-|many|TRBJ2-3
CASSLRQVLDTQYF
TGTGCCAGCTCACTCCGACAGGTGCTAGATACGCAGTATTTT